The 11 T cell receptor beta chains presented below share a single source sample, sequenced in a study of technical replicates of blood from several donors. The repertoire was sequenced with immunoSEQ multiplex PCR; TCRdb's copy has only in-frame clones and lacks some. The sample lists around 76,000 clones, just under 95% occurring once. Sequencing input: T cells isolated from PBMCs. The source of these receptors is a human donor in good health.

The CDR3 here is CASSPAGEGVTEAFF. CDR3 sequence (DNA): TGTGCCAGCAGCCCAGCAGGGGAGGGGGTCACTGAAGCTTTCTTT. The J gene is TRBJ1-1, the V gene TRBV16; D is possibly TRBD1 (6 bases). CDR3 length equals 15 residues. The V end was cut by 4 bases, the J end by 4 bases, with 16 bases between. Germline V gene data show CDR1 as KGHSY and CDR2 as FQNENV.

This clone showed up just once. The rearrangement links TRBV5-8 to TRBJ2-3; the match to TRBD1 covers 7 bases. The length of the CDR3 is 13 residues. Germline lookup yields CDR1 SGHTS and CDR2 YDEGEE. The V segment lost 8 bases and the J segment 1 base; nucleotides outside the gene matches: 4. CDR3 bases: TGTGCCAGTAAAGGGACAGGCACAGATACGCAGTATTTT. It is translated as CASKGTGTDTQYF.

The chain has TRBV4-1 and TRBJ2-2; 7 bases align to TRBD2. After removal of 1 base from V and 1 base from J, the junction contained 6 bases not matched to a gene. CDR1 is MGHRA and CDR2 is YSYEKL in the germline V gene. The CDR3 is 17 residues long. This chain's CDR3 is CASSQVPGLKNTGELFF. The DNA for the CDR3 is TGCGCCAGCAGCCAAGTTCCGGGACTAAAGAACACCGGGGAGCTGTTTTTT.

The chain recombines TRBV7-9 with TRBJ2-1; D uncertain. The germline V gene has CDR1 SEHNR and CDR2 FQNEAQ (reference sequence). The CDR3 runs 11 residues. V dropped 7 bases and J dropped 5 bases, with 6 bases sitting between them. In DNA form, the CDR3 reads TGTGCCAGCAATATTGACAATGAGCAGTTCTTC. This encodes CASNIDNEQFF.

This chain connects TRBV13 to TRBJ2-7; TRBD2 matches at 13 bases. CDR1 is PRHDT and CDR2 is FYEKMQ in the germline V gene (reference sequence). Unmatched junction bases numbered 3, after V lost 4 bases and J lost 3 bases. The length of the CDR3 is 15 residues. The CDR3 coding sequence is TGTGCCAGCAGCTCCGGACTAGCGGGAGTCTACGAGCAGTACTTC. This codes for CASSSGLAGVYEQYF.

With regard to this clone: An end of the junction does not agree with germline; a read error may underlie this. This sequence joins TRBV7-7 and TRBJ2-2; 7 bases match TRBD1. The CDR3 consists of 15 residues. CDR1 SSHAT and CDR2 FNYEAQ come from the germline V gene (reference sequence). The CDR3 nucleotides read TGTGCTAGCAGCTTAGGACCCCAGGGGGTCGGGGAGCTGTTTTTT. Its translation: CASSLGPQGVGELFF.

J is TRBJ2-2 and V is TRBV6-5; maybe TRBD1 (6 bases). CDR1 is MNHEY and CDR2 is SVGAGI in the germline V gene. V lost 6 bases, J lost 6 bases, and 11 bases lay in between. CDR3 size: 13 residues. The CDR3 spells CASRPGGPGELFF. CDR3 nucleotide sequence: TGTGCCAGCAGGCCTGGGGGCCCCGGGGAGCTGTTTTTT.

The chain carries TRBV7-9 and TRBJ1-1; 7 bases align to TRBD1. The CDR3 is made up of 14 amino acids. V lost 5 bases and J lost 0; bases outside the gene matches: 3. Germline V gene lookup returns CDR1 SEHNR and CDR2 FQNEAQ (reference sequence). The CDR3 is CASSRDRVNTEAFF. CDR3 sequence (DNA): TGTGCCAGCAGCCGCGACAGGGTGAACACTGAAGCTTTCTTT.

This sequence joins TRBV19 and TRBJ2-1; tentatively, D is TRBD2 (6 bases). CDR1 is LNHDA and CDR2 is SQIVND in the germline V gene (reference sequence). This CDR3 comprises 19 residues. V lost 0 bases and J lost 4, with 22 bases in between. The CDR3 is CASSIDRGDGRGAYNEQFF. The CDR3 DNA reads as TGTGCCAGTAGTATAGATCGGGGAGACGGGAGAGGGGCTTACAATGAGCAGTTCTTC.

Here the CDR3 DNA reads TGCGCCAGCAGCCAGCACGGTGCTCAGGGCTTTAGCTATGGCTACACCTTC. The encoded protein is CASSQHGAQGFSYGYTF. The chain uses TRBV4-1 and TRBJ1-2; D possibly corresponds to TRBD1 (5 bases). CDR3 length: 17 amino acids. CDR1 and CDR2 from the germline V gene are MGHRA and YSYEKL. Trimming stripped 3 bases from V and 4 bases from J, with 21 bases between.

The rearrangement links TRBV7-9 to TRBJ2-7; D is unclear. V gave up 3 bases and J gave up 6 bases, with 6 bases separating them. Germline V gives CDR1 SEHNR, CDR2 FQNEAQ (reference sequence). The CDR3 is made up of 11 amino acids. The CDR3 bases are TGTGCCAGCAGCTTTACTCCCGAGCAGTACTTC. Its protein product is CASSFTPEQYF.